Only a few counts were recorded for the clone carrying this TCR beta chain. Antigen unknown. Donors included only healthy HIV-negative adults lacking recent acute infections or vaccinations. This sample was included in a study of shared clonotypes between healthy human individuals. Study-level points and caveats: Few donors restricted represented genetic and exposure-history diversity. Rarefaction indicated that sorted-subset sequencing remained incomplete although depth was large.

Replicate PCRs run on sorted subsets employed approximately 0.2 ug DNA, roughly 30,000 T cell genomes. Data came from immunoSEQ multiplex PCR; TCRdb stores just in-frame clones and leaves some out. The repertoire includes more than 2 million clones, roughly 95% of them detected once, and around 0.13% sits in the top ten. Sequencing was performed on naive CD4+ T cells sorted from blood. Subset denoted: CD45RA+ positively selected. This sequence originates from a man aged 18-30 years in good health.

The CDR3 sequence: CASSATNQPQHF. In DNA form, the CDR3 reads TGTGCCAGCAGCGCAACTAATCAGCCCCAGCATTTT. The chain links TRBV7-9 to TRBJ1-5; no clear D gene. With 5 bases removed from V and 4 bases from J, the gap between germline ends came to 6 bases. The CDR3 loop spans 12 amino acids. Germline assignment: CDR1 SEHNR and CDR2 FQNEAQ (reference sequence).